These 8 T cell receptor beta chains were sequenced from one sample in a study of blood T cells in healthy people across ages. The use of a sample-barcoded 5' primer and a J-beta primer mix characterized a second PCR of roughly 7 to 12 cycles. Each CDR3 protein gets one entry after TCRdb re-called the 5' RACE reads with MiXCR. Of hundreds of thousands of distinct CDR3 sequences in the sample, about 49% were seen once. The sample comprised blood. The receptors derive from a man aged 55 to 69 in good health.

Note on this clonotype: Its ends do not fully match the called genes, so a read error is possible. V usage is TRBV5-1 and J usage is TRBJ2-7; D gene ambiguous. The CDR3 has 14 residues. From germline, CDR1 is SGHRS and CDR2 YFSETQ. The CDR3 bases are TGCGCCAGCAGGCAACACGAGAACTCCGACGAGCAGTACTTC. This translates into CASRQHENSDEQYF.

This chain links TRBV9 with TRBJ2-5; D is perhaps TRBD1 (5 bases). Looked up from germline, CDR1 is SGDLS and CDR2 is YYNGEE. Deletions cut 1 base from V and 4 bases from J, with 11 bases between. This CDR3 has 14 residues. The DNA for the CDR3 is TGTGCCAGCAGCGTAAATTGGGGCGGAGAGACCCAGTACTTC. Translating gives CASSVNWGGETQYF.

Only a few counts were recorded for this clonotype. The V gene is TRBV9, the J gene TRBJ1-2; TRBD1 might be the D (5 bases). Germline V gene lookup returns CDR1 SGDLS and CDR2 YYNGEE. The CDR3 is 14 residues long. V dropped 7 bases and J dropped 2 bases, with 15 bases sitting between them. The CDR3 DNA follows: TGTGCCAGCGGGGGAGGATCCACAAACTATGGCTACACCTTC. It translates to CASGGGSTNYGYTF.

The gene calls are TRBV2 and TRBJ2-1; TRBD2 matches 7 bases. Germline V gene lookup returns CDR1 SNHLY and CDR2 FYNNEI. This CDR3 spans 15 amino acids. The V and J ends lost 4 bases and 5 bases, in that order; junction bases with no gene match: 8. CDR3 sequence (DNA): TGTGCCAGCAGTGGTTCGCGGGGGAGTAACAATGAGCAGTTCTTC. Amino acids: CASSGSRGSNNEQFF.

The rearrangement joins TRBV5-6 to TRBJ1-2, with 9 bases lining up with TRBD1. The CDR3 covers 14 residues. The germline CDR1 and CDR2 sequences are SGHDT and YYEEEE. Trimming took 6 bases from V and 5 from J; bases not matched to a gene: 8. Written as DNA, the CDR3 is TGTGCCAGCACTGGACAGGGGCGAAAGTATGGCTACACCTTC. It specifies CASTGQGRKYGYTF.

The rearrangement uses TRBV5-1 and TRBJ1-5; D is perhaps TRBD1 (5 bases). Trimming left V 4 bases short and J 6 bases short, with 17 bases between. Germline V CDR1 and CDR2: SGHRS, YFSETQ. This CDR3 spans 15 amino acids. The CDR3 loop reads CASSPAPGRGQPQHF. The CDR3 DNA follows: TGCGCCAGCAGCCCGGCCCCGGGACGAGGTCAGCCCCAGCATTTT.

This clonotype has only a few counts. The chain uses TRBV7-2 and TRBJ2-3, with D possibly being TRBD2 (5 bases). This CDR3 region has 15 residues. Germline assignment: CDR1 SGHTA and CDR2 FQGNSA. V was shortened by 5 bases and J by 5 bases, with 17 bases between the two germline ends. As DNA, the CDR3 is TGTGCCAGCAGCCGCGGCGCTGGCGGGCGAGATACGCAGTATTTT. Protein product: CASSRGAGGRDTQYF.

This sequence joins TRBV29-1 and TRBJ2-7; D might be TRBD2 (5 bases). Trimming cost V 4 bases and J 3 bases, with 10 bases left between them. This CDR3 has 12 amino acids. Looked up from germline, CDR1 is SQVTM and CDR2 is ANQGSEA. The CDR3 spells CSVGGSLYEQYF. CDR3 nucleotides: TGCAGCGTTGGTGGGAGTCTCTACGAGCAGTACTTC.